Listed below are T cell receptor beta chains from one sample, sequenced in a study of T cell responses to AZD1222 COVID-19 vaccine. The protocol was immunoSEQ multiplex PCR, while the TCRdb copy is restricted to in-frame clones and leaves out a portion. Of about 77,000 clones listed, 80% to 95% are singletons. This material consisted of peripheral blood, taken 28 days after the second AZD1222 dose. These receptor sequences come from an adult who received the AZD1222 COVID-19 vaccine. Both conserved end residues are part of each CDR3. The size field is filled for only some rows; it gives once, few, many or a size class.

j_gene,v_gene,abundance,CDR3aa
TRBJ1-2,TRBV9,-,CASSVVDRYGYTF
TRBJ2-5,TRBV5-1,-,CASSLGGNQETQYF
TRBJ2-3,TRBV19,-,CASSIGPGGYEDTQYF
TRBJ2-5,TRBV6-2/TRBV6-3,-,CASSRPRGAGNQETQYF
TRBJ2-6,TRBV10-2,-,CARERTTNSGANVLTF
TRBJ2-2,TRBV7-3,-,CASRFVWVTGELFF
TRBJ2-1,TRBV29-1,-,CSVGQRLGNEQFF
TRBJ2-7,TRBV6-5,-,CASRRGLAGEQYF
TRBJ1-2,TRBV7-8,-,CASSHGTGGDGYTF
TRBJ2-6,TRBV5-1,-,CASSLSPGANVLTF
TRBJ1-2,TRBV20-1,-,CSASIPSAGRGYTF
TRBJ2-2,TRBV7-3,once,CASSSGGANTGELFF
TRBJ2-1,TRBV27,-,CASSTFPASGRVGEQFF
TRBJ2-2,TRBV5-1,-,CASSFGTSGRTTPGELFF
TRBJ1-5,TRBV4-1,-,CASSTLTRGNQPQHF
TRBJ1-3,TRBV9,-,CASSPRTVSGNTIYF
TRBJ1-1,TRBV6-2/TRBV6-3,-,CASSTRENTEAFF
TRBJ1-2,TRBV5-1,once,CASSPGGDGYTF
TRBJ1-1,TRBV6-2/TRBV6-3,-,CASSYEMRATEAFF
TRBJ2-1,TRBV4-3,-,CASSQVRDYSYNEQFF
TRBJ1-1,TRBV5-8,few,CASSRDIWNTEAFF
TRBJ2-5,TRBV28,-,CASSLGQNEETQYF
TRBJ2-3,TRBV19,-,CASSIGLTPQDTQYF
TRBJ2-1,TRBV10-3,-,CAISTGTSGYNEQFF
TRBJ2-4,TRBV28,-,CASSPQLEGVDIIQYF
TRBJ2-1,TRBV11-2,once,CASSYSSGSSYNEQFF
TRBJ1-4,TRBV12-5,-,CASGGSPIYPQEKLFF
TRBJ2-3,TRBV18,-,CASSPDSNSHTDTQYF
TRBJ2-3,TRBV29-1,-,CSVVAGGTDTQYF
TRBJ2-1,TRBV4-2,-,CASSPPGSYNEQFF
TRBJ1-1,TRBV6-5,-,CASSYFGADAFF
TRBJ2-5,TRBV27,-,CASSLTLAAQETQYF
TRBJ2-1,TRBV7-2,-,CASSRVGLTYNEQFF
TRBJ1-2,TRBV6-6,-,CASSNGQGANYGYTF
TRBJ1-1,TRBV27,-,CASSFRGSEAFF
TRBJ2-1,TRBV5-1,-,CASSLGLAGGYEQFF
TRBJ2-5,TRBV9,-,CASSVGVAGDGETQYF
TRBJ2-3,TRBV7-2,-,CASSLNDGRNTDTQYF
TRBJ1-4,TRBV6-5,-,CASTQDEKLFF
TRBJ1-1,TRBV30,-,CAGGPMNTEAFF
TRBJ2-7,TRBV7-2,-,CASSLGLDLRSYEQYF
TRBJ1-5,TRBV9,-,CASSVDAENQPQHF
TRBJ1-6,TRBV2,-,CASSEAGTGVNSPLHF
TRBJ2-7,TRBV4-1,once,CASSSTGSYEQYF
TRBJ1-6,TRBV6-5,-,CASRVTGGDNSPLHF
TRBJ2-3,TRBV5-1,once,CASSGSGTDTQYF
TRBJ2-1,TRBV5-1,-,CASSLAVAGAKNEQFF
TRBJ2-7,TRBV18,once,CASSPSAPSYEQYF
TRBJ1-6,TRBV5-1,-,CASSSGTESSYNSPLHF
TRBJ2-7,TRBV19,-,CASSPLLGWGSSYEQYF
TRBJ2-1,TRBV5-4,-,CASSPGRDRVYNEQFF
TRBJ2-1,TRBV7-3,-,CASSTPPVTEQFF
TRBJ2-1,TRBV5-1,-,CASSPQARSDEQFF
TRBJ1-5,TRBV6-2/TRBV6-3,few,CASSYSEGVGNQPQHF
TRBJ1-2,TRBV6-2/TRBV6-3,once,CASSYSRLGGRSDGYTF
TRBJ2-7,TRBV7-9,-,CASSSRQGWSYEQYF
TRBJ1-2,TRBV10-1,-,CASSEWPQHYGYTF
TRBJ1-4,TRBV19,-,CASSRGRVATNEKLFF
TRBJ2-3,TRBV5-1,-,CASSQVIATDTQYF